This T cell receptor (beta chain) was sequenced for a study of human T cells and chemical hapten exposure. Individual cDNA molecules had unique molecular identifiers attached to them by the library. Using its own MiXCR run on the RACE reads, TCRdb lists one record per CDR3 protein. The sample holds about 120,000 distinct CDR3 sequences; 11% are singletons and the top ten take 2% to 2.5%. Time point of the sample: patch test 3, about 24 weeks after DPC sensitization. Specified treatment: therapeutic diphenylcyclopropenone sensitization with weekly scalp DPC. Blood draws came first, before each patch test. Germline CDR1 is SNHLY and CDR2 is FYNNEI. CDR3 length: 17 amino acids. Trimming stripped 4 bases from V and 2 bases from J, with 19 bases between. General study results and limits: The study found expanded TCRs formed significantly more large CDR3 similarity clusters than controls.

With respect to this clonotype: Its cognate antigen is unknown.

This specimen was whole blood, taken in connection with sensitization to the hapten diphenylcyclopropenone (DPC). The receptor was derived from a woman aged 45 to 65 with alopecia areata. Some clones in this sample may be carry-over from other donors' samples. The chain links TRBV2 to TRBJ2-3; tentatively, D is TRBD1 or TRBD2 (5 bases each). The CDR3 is CASSAGLVPFNTDTQYF. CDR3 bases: TGTGCCAGCAGTGCGGGGCTCGTCCCCTTTAACACAGATACGCAGTATTTT. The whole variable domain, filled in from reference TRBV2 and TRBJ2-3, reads EPEVTQTPSHQVTQMGQEVILRCVPISNHLYFYWYRQILGQKVEFLVSFYNNEISEKSEIFDDQFSVERPDGSNFTLKIRSTKLEDSAMYFCASSAGLVPFNTDTQYFGPGTRLTVL.